This T cell receptor beta chain is drawn from a study of a mutant IDH1 vaccine in newly diagnosed glioma. Study information: With temozolomide cycles, or 4-6 weeks after radiotherapy alone, vaccination was started. Before enrollment, patients got radiotherapy alone, temozolomide alone, or mostly the combination.

Time point noted: week 35, safety follow-up. Doses comprised 300 ug of mutant IDH1 20-mer peptide each, plus topical imiquimod. Eight vaccinations went to patients in weeks 1, 3, 5, 7, 11, 15, 19, 23. Each of the donors came in with new WHO grade 3 or 4 astrocytomas that were IDH1-mutant and ATRX-lost. Turning to this clone: Its antigen is currently unknown.

Sequenced by immunoSEQ multiplex PCR; TCRdb stores in-frame clones only, minus some. Of about 68,000 clones listed, 84% are singletons. Germline loops: CDR1 MNHEY, CDR2 SMNVEV (reference sequence). Trimming cost V 5 bases and J 4 bases, with 11 bases left between them. The CDR3 is made up of 13 amino acids. The origin of this receptor is a man aged 18-30 years with glioma. V is TRBV27 and J is TRBJ1-2, with D maybe TRBD1 (6 bases). The input for sequencing was PBMCs, taken from a glioma patient whose treatment included an IDH1 peptide vaccine. The CDR3 DNA follows: TGTGCCAGCAGTCCACAGGGTTGCTATGGCTACACCTTC. Protein: CASSPQGCYGYTF.